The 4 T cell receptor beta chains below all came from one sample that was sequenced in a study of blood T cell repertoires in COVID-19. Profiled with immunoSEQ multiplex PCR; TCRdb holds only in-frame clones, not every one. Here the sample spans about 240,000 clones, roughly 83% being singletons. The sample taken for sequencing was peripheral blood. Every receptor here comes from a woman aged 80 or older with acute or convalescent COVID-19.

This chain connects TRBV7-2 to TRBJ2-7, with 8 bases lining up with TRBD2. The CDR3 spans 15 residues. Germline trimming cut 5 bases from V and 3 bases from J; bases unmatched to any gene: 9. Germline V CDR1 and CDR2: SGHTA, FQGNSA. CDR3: CASSPRAGDIYEQYF. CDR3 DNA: TGTGCCAGCAGCCCTCGAGCGGGGGACATCTACGAGCAGTACTTC.

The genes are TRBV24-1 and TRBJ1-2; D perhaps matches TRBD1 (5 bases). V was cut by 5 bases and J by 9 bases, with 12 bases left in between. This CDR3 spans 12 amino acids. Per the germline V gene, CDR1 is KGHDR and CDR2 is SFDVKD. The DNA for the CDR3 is TGTGCCACCAGTGCGGGGGATTGGAGCTACACCTTC. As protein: CATSAGDWSYTF.

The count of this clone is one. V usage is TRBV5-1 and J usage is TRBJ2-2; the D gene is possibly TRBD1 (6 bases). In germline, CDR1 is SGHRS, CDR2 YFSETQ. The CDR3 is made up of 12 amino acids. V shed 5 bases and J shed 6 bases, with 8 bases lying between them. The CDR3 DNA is TGCGCCAGCAGTCCAGGGGCCGGGGAGCTGTTTTTT. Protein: CASSPGAGELFF.

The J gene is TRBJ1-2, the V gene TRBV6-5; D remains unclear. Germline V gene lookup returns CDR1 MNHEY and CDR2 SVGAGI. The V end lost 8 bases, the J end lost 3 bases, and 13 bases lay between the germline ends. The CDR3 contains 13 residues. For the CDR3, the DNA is TGTGCCAGCTCCCCCCCCGCAGACTATGGCTACACCTTC. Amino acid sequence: CASSPPADYGYTF.